A selection of T cell receptor beta chains follows, all from one sample in a study of T cell responses to AZD1222 COVID-19 vaccine. Measured with immunoSEQ multiplex PCR; TCRdb has only the in-frame clones, and not every one. The repertoire has roughly 140,000 clones, approximately 91% of them found once; the top ten carry about 1.6%. Sequencing used peripheral blood, obtained 28 days after the second AZD1222 dose. The receptors stem from an adult who received the AZD1222 COVID-19 vaccine. Each CDR3 is given without its conserved first and last residue. Each record gives: clone size, V gene, CDR3 protein. Expanded clones get a size class; other rows say once, few or many, or leave the size out.

.,TRBV7-9,ASSFSGSVFYEQY
.,TRBV28,ASSLSSWIGYT
few,TRBV21-1,ASRDRYQPQH
.,TRBV11-3,ASSQDRGVILGGNEQF
.,TRBV27,ASSSGGSGLREQY
.,TRBV21-1,ASSKAGRANYGYT
.,TRBV19,ASSTTSGSEQY
.,TRBV6-5,ASIPGGFATEAF
.,TRBV13,ASSLGRSSYEQY
.,TRBV4-2,ASSPTQVNYGYT
.,TRBV3-1/TRBV3-2,ASSHSTGGNEAF
.,TRBV5-1,ASSPGDTYEQY
.,TRBV21-1,ASSKGTGGATNEKLF
.,TRBV19,ASRDRENTEAF
many,TRBV12-3/TRBV12-4,ASSSQKGEKLF
.,TRBV5-6,ASSLAEANTEAF
.,TRBV11-1,ASSFGGNTEAF
.,TRBV19,ASSPDKLYEQY
.,TRBV20-1,SASDRNTEAF
.,TRBV27,ASSLSANYEQY
.,TRBV18,ASSGGVRLNQPQH
once,TRBV7-9,ASSLANTNYGYT
.,TRBV27,ASSKGPPSGQETQY
.,TRBV7-6,ASSLAGGNQETQY
once,TRBV7-8,ASSLDVRLTDTQY
.,TRBV18,ASSPDRIAASNQPQH
few,TRBV6-5,ASRRLAGIYEQY
once,TRBV3-1/TRBV3-2,ASKGSWGYT
once,TRBV29-1,SVDRGGPGEQF
.,TRBV25-1,ASSEGRVFEQY
few,TRBV25-1,ASSEKDGRSGNTIY
.,TRBV3-1/TRBV3-2,ASSQGTSPRYEQY
.,TRBV5-1,ASSLDRGPYGYT
.,TRBV10-2,ASSESGTPNQPQH
.,TRBV5-6,ASSPDPGGGNGYT
.,TRBV5-6,ASSGTFYEQY
.,TRBV19,ASSIDSTGGARRTEAF
once,TRBV5-7,ASSCLAGVYNEQF
.,TRBV7-9,ASSLRDRATEAF
.,TRBV19,ASSRTSGETQY
.,TRBV5-8,ASSSTDGNTIY